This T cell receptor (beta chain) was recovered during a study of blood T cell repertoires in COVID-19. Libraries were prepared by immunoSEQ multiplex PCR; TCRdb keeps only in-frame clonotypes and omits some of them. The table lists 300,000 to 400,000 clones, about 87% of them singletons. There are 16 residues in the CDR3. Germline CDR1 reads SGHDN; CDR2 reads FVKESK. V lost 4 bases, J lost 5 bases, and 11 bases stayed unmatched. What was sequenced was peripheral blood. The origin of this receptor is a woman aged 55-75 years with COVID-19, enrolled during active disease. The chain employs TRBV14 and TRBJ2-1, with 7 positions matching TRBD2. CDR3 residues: CASSRTPGLFNNEQFF. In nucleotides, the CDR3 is TGTGCCAGCAGCCGAACGCCGGGACTATTCAACAATGAGCAGTTCTTC.